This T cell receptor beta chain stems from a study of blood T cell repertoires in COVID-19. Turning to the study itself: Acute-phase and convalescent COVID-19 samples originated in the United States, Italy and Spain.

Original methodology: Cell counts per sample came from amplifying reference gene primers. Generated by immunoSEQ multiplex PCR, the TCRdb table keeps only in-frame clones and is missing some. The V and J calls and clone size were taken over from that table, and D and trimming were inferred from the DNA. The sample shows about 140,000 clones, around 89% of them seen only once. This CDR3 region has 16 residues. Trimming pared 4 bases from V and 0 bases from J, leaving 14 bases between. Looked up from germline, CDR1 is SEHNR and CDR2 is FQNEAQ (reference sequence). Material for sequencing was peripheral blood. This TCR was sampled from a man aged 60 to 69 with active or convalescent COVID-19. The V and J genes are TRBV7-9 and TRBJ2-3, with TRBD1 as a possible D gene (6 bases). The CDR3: CASSYIGQSSTDTQYF. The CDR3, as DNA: TGTGCCAGCAGCTACATCGGACAGAGCAGCACAGATACGCAGTATTTT.